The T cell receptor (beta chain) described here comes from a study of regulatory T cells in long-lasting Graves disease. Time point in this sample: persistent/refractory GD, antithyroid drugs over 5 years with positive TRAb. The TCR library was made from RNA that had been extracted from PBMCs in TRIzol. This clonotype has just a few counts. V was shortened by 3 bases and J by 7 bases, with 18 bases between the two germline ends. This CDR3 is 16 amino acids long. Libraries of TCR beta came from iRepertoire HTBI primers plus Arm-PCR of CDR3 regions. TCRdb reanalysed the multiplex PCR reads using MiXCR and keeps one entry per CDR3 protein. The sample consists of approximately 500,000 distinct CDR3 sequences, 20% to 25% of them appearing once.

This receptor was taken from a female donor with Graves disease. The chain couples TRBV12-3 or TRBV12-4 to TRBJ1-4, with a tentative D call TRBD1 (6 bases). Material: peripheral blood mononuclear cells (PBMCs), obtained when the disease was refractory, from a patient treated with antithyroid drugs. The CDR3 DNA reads TGTGCCAGCAGTTTTGGCGGGGGCGCTTTCGGTGAAAAACTGTTTTTT. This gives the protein CASSFGGGAFGEKLFF.